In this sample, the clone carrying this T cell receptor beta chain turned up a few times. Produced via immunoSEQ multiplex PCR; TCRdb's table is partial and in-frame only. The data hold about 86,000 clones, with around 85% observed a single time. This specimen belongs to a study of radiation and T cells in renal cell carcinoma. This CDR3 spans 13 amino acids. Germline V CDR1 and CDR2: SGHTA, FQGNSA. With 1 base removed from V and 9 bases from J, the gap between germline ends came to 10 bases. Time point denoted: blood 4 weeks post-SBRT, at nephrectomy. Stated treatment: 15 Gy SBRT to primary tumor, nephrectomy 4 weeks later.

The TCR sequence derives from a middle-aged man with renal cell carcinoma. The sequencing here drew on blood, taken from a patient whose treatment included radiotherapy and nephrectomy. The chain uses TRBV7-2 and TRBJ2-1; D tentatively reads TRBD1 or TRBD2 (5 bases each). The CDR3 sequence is CASSLVIGGEQFF. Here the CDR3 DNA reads TGTGCCAGCAGCTTAGTAATTGGGGGTGAGCAGTTCTTC.